This entry lists 11 T cell receptor beta chains sequenced from one sample in a study of T cell responses to AZD1222 COVID-19 vaccine. Generated by immunoSEQ multiplex PCR, the TCRdb table keeps only in-frame clones and is missing some. The sample has tens of thousands of clones; 70% to 85% are singletons. The starting material was peripheral blood, obtained on day 0 of AZD1222 vaccination. The receptors originated from an adult in good health.

Comment on this clone: This sample includes further DNA sequences coding for the same CDR3. The chain joins TRBV19 to TRBJ2-5; a weak D match, TRBD1 (6 bases). Germline V gene data show CDR1 as LNHDA and CDR2 as SQIVND (reference sequence). V shed 5 bases and J shed 5 bases, with 18 bases lying between them. The CDR3 covers 15 residues. CDR3 in amino acids: CASSAQDGTRETQYF. CDR3 in DNA: TGTGCCAGTAGTGCCCAAGATGGGACACGTGAGACCCAGTACTTC.

The chain links TRBV20-1 to TRBJ1-2; no clear D. This CDR3 is built from 11 residues. Deletions cut 3 bases from V and 7 bases from J, with 9 bases between. CDR1 is DFQATT, CDR2 SNEGSKA, per germline (reference sequence). CDR3 protein: CSASGRSGYTF. Written as DNA, the CDR3 is TGCAGTGCTAGCGGGAGAAGTGGCTACACCTTC.

The gene calls are TRBV15 and TRBJ1-5; no firm D call. The germline CDR1 and CDR2 sequences are LNHNV and YYDKDF (reference sequence). The CDR3 is made up of 14 amino acids. V lost 5 bases and J lost 4, with 12 bases in between. CDR3 amino acids: CATSGEGVNQPQHF. DNA for the CDR3: TGTGCCACCAGCGGGGAGGGAGTAAATCAGCCCCAGCATTTT. The full variable domain, its missing parts supplied by reference TRBV15 and TRBJ1-5, is DAMVIQNPRYQVTQFGKPVTLSCSQTLNHNVMYWYQQKSSQAPKLLFHYYDKDFNNEADTPDNFQSRRPNTSFCFLDIRSPGLGDTAMYLCATSGEGVNQPQHFGDGTRLSIL.

This clone appeared once. V usage is TRBV7-9 and J usage is TRBJ2-1, with 8 bases that match TRBD2. This CDR3 spans 17 amino acids. Germline CDR1 is SEHNR and CDR2 is FQNEAQ (reference sequence). The V gene end was trimmed by 5 bases and the J gene end by 4 bases; junction bases not matched to a gene: 13. The CDR3 reads CASSPNFRTSPYNEQFF. For the CDR3, the DNA is TGTGCCAGCAGCCCAAATTTTAGGACTAGCCCTTACAATGAGCAGTTCTTC.

The chain has TRBV3-1 (or the pseudogene TRBV3-2) and TRBJ2-7; D uncertain. Germline-derived CDR1 and CDR2 are LGHDT and YNNKEL (reference sequence). The CDR3 is made up of 14 amino acids. V was shortened by 3 bases and J by 3 bases, with 12 bases between the two germline ends. The CDR3 nucleotides read TGTGCCAGCAGCCAGGGCGGTACCCACTACGAGCAGTACTTC. It yields the protein CASSQGGTHYEQYF.

V usage is TRBV2 and J usage is TRBJ1-2; no definite D call. V lost 4 bases, J lost 6 bases, and 9 bases lay in between. Germline values: CDR1 SNHLY, CDR2 FYNNEI. The CDR3 is made up of 12 amino acids. CDR3 region: CASSADLDGYTF. For the CDR3, the DNA is TGTGCCAGCAGTGCAGACCTCGATGGCTACACCTTC.

DNA for the CDR3: TGTGCCAGCAGCTTAGAGGGAGACCTTGAAGCTTTCTTT. Its protein is CASSLEGDLEAFF. The chain joins TRBV7-2 to TRBJ1-1, with D hard to call. The germline V gene encodes CDR1 SGHTA and CDR2 FQGNSA. This CDR3 is built from 13 residues. V was shortened by 1 base and J by 7 bases, with 10 bases between the two germline ends.

There are a few counts of this clone. An end of the junction differs from the germline gene, which may be a read error. The chain combines TRBV7-7 with TRBJ2-1, with no clear D. Germline CDR1 reads SSHAT; CDR2 reads FNYEAQ (reference sequence). The CDR3 is 15 amino acids. The chain's CDR3 is CASSLNDLSYNEQFF. The CDR3 DNA follows: TGTGCTAGCAGCCTCAACGACCTCTCCTACAATGAGCAGTTCTTC.

V gene TRBV4-3 combines with J gene TRBJ2-3, with TRBD2 matching over 11 bases. V gave up 0 bases and J gave up 4 bases; unmatched junction bases: 9. CDR1 and CDR2 from the germline V gene are LGHNA and YSLEER. The CDR3 sequence is 18 residues long. The CDR3 DNA reads TGCGCCAGCAGCCAAGATGAGACTAGCGGGGTGGTTCCAGATACGCAGTATTTT. It specifies CASSQDETSGVVPDTQYF.

This chain links TRBV2 with TRBJ2-1; 8 bases are shared with TRBD1. The CDR3 is 14 residues long. The J segment lost 6 bases and the V segment lost 3 bases, leaving 4 bases of the junction unmatched. The germline V gene has CDR1 SNHLY and CDR2 FYNNEI. The CDR3 region is CASSDRGRLNEQFF. CDR3 coding DNA: TGTGCCAGCAGTGACAGGGGGCGTCTCAATGAGCAGTTCTTC.

The rearrangement uses TRBV2 and TRBJ1-6; the D gene is possibly TRBD1 (6 bases). There are 18 residues in the CDR3. Per the germline V gene, CDR1 is SNHLY and CDR2 is FYNNEI. Trimming stripped 5 bases from V and 0 bases from J, with 17 bases between. CDR3 amino acids: CASSLRDTLLSYNSPLHF. CDR3 sequence (DNA): TGTGCCAGCAGTCTCCGGGACACCCTCCTCTCCTATAATTCACCCCTCCACTTT.